The sequence of this T cell receptor beta chain was determined in a study of T-cell memory formation after mild COVID-19. V lost 1 base, J lost 4 bases, and 13 bases lay in between. The germline gives CDR1 LGHNA, CDR2 YSLEER. The CDR3 runs to 15 residues. 5'RACE with constant-segment primers built TCRalpha and TCRbeta cDNA libraries with UMIs. TCRdb re-analysed the 5' RACE reads in MiXCR, keeping a single row per CDR3 protein. There are approximately 110,000 distinct CDR3 sequences in the sample; 22% occur only once, and approximately 41% lies in the top ten. On this clonotype: Its antigen remains unidentified.

Study observations and caveats: The study detected some responding clones in pre-infection memory, suggesting cross-reactive memory joined. Clones which contracted sat mainly in CM and EM if CD4+, and in EMRA if CD8+. Later expanders leaned CD4+, whereas day 15 to 85 contracting clones were balanced CD4/CD8.

This clonotype was obtained from a man aged 18 to 35 who had mild COVID-19 (a few samples of this study predate the infection). Cell type and time point are not known. Sequencing was carried out using PBMCs or a T cell subset sorted from them (not recorded which). The rearrangement uses TRBV4-3 and TRBJ1-1; no reliable D call. CDR3 in amino acids: CASSQVVGQVTEAFF. DNA of the CDR3: TGCGCCAGCAGCCAAGTCGTGGGCCAGGTCACTGAAGCTTTCTTT.